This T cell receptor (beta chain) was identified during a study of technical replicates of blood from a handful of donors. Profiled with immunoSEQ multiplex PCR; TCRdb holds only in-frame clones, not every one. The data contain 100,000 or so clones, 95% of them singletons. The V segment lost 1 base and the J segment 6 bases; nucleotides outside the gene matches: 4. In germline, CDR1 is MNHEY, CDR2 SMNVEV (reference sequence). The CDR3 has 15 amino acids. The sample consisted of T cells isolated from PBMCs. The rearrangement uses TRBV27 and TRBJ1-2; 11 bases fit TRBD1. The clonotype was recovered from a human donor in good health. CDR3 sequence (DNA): TGTGCCAGCAGTTTATTGGGGACAGGGGGAGATGGCTACACCTTC. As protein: CASSLLGTGGDGYTF.